This paragraph reports one T cell receptor beta chain. The antigen remains undetermined. This specimen belongs to a study of T cell responses to AZD1222 COVID-19 vaccine. Whole-study results and caveats: Per reports, nearly half of all spike-specific TCRs target regions that are unmutated in variants.

The assay was immunoSEQ multiplex PCR, and TCRdb's table has in-frame clones only and misses some. This sample has around 130,000 clones, with roughly 93% found just once. This CDR3 contains 16 residues. V shed 3 bases and J shed 0 bases, with 11 bases lying between them. The germline CDR1 and CDR2 sequences are SGHTA and FQGNSA. The rearrangement joins TRBV7-2 to TRBJ1-4, with D possibly being TRBD1 (5 bases). Here the sequenced sample was peripheral blood, taken on day 0 of AZD1222 vaccination. The TCR originated in an adult in good health. CDR3 in DNA: TGTGCCAGCAGCTTTGGGGGTACAGCAACTAATGAAAAACTGTTTTTT. Translation gives CASSFGGTATNEKLFF.